This T cell receptor beta chain was obtained from a study of early T cells in non-severe SARS-CoV-2 infection. Unique molecular identifiers tagged individual cDNA molecules. In TCRdb, the 5' RACE reads were re-called with MiXCR into one record per CDR3 protein. The data hold around 26,000 distinct CDR3 sequences, with roughly 4.8% observed a single time. Germline V lookup: CDR1 MDHEN, CDR2 SYDVKM. V lost 5 bases and J 8 bases, leaving 12 bases between the germline ends. The CDR3 spans 13 residues. Sequenced: whole blood. This TCR was sampled from an adult who was a healthcare worker with PCR-confirmed SARS-CoV-2 infection or an uninfected control (not recorded which). This chain joins TRBV28 and TRBJ1-4; tentative D call: TRBD1 (5 bases). CDR3 DNA sequence: TGTGCCAGCAGTCGGGGCAGCCAAGAAAAACTGTTTTTT. Translation: CASSRGSQEKLFF.